Presented here are 10 T cell receptor beta chains from one specimen sequenced in a study of shared clonotypes between healthy human individuals (dated by TCRdb to between 2020 and 2021). CD8 naive samples consisted of CD45RO-negative cells that were positively selected for CCR7, yielding a CD45RA+CCR7+ population without TemRA cells. The protocol used for the library was the immunoSEQ multiplex PCR assay. TCRdb limited this immuneACCESS table to in-frame rearrangements with V and J called. A share of clones is missing; checked studies link under half to unresolved V genes, and the rest is unexplained. This sample lists millions of clones; 85% to 95% were detected once. The ten largest clones add up to roughly 1.1% of the sample. The sample was naive CD8+ T cells sorted from blood. The intended sense of this specimen's cell subset or site label: CD45RA+CCR7+. Receptors originate from a man younger than 30 in good health.

The chain couples TRBV6-5 to TRBJ2-1; TRBD2 is a possible D gene (6 bases). The V and J ends lost 0 bases and 1 base respectively, with 10 bases between them. This CDR3 has 16 amino acids. Germline lookup yields CDR1 MNHEY and CDR2 SVGAGI. The CDR3 reads CASSYSVGGSYNEQFF. The CDR3 coding sequence is TGTGCCAGCAGTTACTCGGTCGGGGGTTCCTACAATGAGCAGTTCTTC.

This chain joins TRBV5-4 and TRBJ2-2; no reliable D call. Trimming stripped 4 bases from V and 5 bases from J, with 9 bases between. The germline V gene encodes CDR1 SGHNT and CDR2 YYREEE (reference sequence). The CDR3 consists of 13 residues. CDR3 sequence: CASSAGRTGELFF. For the CDR3, the DNA is TGTGCCAGCAGCGCTGGACGAACCGGGGAGCTGTTTTTT.

The chain uses TRBV19 and TRBJ2-5; weak D call: TRBD2 (6 bases). The ends were cut back, 0 bases at V and 4 bases at J, with 12 bases in the middle. Germline CDR1 and CDR2: LNHDA and SQIVND (reference sequence). CDR3 length equals 15 residues. CDR3: CASSIDSEGAETQYF. The CDR3 coding sequence is TGTGCCAGTAGTATAGATTCGGAGGGAGCAGAGACCCAGTACTTC.

The chain has TRBV7-9 and TRBJ2-7; D unresolved. Germline loops: CDR1 SEHNR, CDR2 FQNEAQ (reference sequence). The CDR3 has 14 amino acids. V lost 5 bases and J 1 base, leaving 12 bases between the germline ends. As DNA, the CDR3 is TGTGCCAGCAGCCCGAACTACTTTTCCTACGAGCAGTACTTC. Translating it yields CASSPNYFSYEQYF.

This chain connects TRBV6-6 to TRBJ2-7; D tentatively fits TRBD1 or TRBD2 (5 bases each). There are 15 residues in the CDR3. Trimming removed 1 base from V and 3 bases from J, with 13 bases in between. Germline V gives CDR1 MNHNY, CDR2 SVGAGI (reference sequence). CDR3 nucleotide sequence: TGTGCCAGCAGTTACTGGGGGAACGACCTCTACGAGCAGTACTTC. It encodes CASSYWGNDLYEQYF.

Of note for this clone: The same CDR3 can be traced to other DNA sequences in this sample. This sequence joins TRBV11-3 and TRBJ1-1, with D unclear. Trimming took off 5 bases at V and 6 bases at J, with 10 bases between the two ends. CDR3 length: 12 residues. Per the germline V gene, CDR1 is SGHNT and CDR2 is YENEEA. CDR3 DNA: TGTGCCAGCAGCCCCGGTGGGGCTGAAGCTTTCTTT. Translated: CASSPGGAEAFF.

CDR3 loop: CASSLWGDSRGNTEAFF. CDR3 DNA sequence: TGTGCCAGCAGCTTATGGGGTGATTCCCGCGGAAACACTGAAGCTTTCTTT. This chain links TRBV11-2 with TRBJ1-1; no clear D. Between the trimmed V and J ends, which lost 2 bases and 2 bases, there was a span of 18 bases. CDR1 is SGHAT and CDR2 is FQNNGV in the germline V gene. This CDR3 region has 17 residues.

The CDR3 DNA reads TGTGCCAGCAGCTTAGACTCAGACAGAGAGCAGTACTTC. Its translation: CASSLDSDREQYF. The V and J genes are TRBV7-9 and TRBJ2-7, with a tentative D call TRBD1 (5 bases). Germline CDR1 reads SEHNR; CDR2 reads FQNEAQ (reference sequence). The V gene lost 1 base and the J gene lost 7 bases, with 11 bases spanning the gap. The CDR3 sequence is 13 residues long.

J is TRBJ2-7 and V is TRBV7-9; no reliable D call. This CDR3 has 15 residues. Trimming left V 5 bases short and J 2 bases short, with 16 bases between. Germline CDR1 is SEHNR and CDR2 is FQNEAQ (reference sequence). CDR3 residues: CASSPQMTDTYEQYF. CDR3 bases: TGTGCCAGCAGCCCCCAAATGACCGACACCTACGAGCAGTACTTC.

This chain links TRBV5-8 with TRBJ2-7; D remains ambiguous. The CDR3 is 14 residues long. The V end lost 0 bases, the J end lost 3 bases, and 10 bases lay between the germline ends. CDR1 SGHTS and CDR2 YDEGEE come from the germline V gene. This CDR3 reads CASSLDSLFYEQYF. The DNA of the CDR3 is TGTGCCAGCAGCTTGGACAGTTTATTCTACGAGCAGTACTTC.